This passage covers 26 T cell receptor beta chains from one sample sequenced in a study of identical twins. TCRdb re-analysed the 5' RACE reads in MiXCR, keeping a single row per CDR3 protein. The data contain 450,000 to 500,000 distinct CDR3 sequences, approximately 14% of them singletons. A further study also used this sample, focusing on yellow fever vaccine responses in identical twins.

The sequencing input was CD4+ T cells sorted from blood. These receptors came from a woman aged 18-29 years in good health.

The chain combines TRBV7-2 with TRBJ1-1, with D perhaps matching TRBD1 (6 bases). V dropped 5 bases and J dropped 11 bases, with 21 bases sitting between them. The germline CDR1 and CDR2 sequences are SGHTA and FQGNSA. This CDR3 region has 14 residues. The DNA for the CDR3 is TGTGCCAGCAGCCCGGGGGCCGGACAGTCGCATGCTTTCTTT. It is translated as CASSPGAGQSHAFF.

There are a few counts of this clonotype. The chain uses TRBV6-2 or TRBV6-3 and TRBJ2-5; a weak D match, TRBD2 (6 bases). CDR3 length: 15 amino acids. Germline V gives CDR1 MNHEY, CDR2 SVGEGT. The ends were cut back, 8 bases at V and 4 bases at J, with 20 bases in the middle. The DNA of the CDR3 is TGTGCCAGCTACAACGGAGGGAATATAGGAGAGACCCAGTACTTC. As protein: CASYNGGNIGETQYF.

By proportion, this clonotype is medium-sized. The V call is TRBV6-2 or TRBV6-3, the J call TRBJ2-1; 9 nucleotides align to TRBD2. The CDR3 is 15 amino acids. J was trimmed by 6 bases and V by 2 bases; bases with no gene match: 5. Germline lookup yields CDR1 MNHEY and CDR2 SVGEGT. The CDR3 sequence: CASSYDSRGGNEQFF. As DNA, the CDR3 is TGTGCCAGCAGTTACGACTCGCGGGGGGGCAATGAGCAGTTCTTC.

V usage is TRBV6-2 or TRBV6-3 and J usage is TRBJ2-4; D assignment may be TRBD1 or TRBD2 (6 bases each). Germline V gene sequence: CDR1 MNHEY, CDR2 SVGEGT. With 6 bases removed from V and 6 bases from J, the gap between germline ends came to 12 bases. This CDR3 is 13 amino acids long. CDR3 DNA sequence: TGTGCCAGCAGCCCGGGGGCTATAAACATTCAGTACTTC. Translated, it gives CASSPGAINIQYF.

This clonotype has just a few counts. This chain links TRBV11-2 with TRBJ2-3; TRBD1 or TRBD2 may be the D gene (5 bases each). V gave up 3 bases and J gave up 2 bases, with 15 bases separating them. Germline assignment: CDR1 SGHAT and CDR2 FQNNGV. The CDR3 covers 16 residues. This CDR3 is CASSLEAGTDTDTQYF. CDR3 sequence (DNA): TGTGCCAGCAGCTTGGAGGCAGGGACCGACACAGATACGCAGTATTTT. Drawing the rest from reference TRBV11-2 and TRBJ2-3, the complete variable domain is EAGVAQSPRYKIIEKRQSVAFWCNPISGHATLYWYQQILGQGPKLLIQFQNNGVVDDSQLPKDRFSAERLKGVDSTLKIQPAKLEDSAVYLCASSLEAGTDTDTQYFGPGTRLTVL.

This clonotype came up many times. The chain links TRBV5-1 to TRBJ2-7; possible D gene TRBD2, 7 bases. Trimming pared 0 bases from V and 5 bases from J, leaving 18 bases between. This CDR3 is 16 amino acids long. CDR1 is SGHRS, CDR2 YFSETQ, per germline. CDR3 in DNA: TGCGCCAGCAGCTTGGCCGTTATAGGGGGGGCGGACGAGCAGTACTTC. It translates to CASSLAVIGGADEQYF.

Regarding this clonotype: A junction end diverges from the germline sequence, so it may reflect a read error. The rearrangement joins TRBV7-7 to TRBJ2-2; no clear D. The CDR3 runs to 14 residues. CDR1 and CDR2 from the germline V gene are SSHAT and FNYEAQ (reference sequence). The CDR3 sequence: CASSLFVGTGELFF. CDR3 nucleotide sequence: TGTGCTAGCAGCTTATTCGTCGGAACCGGGGAGCTGTTTTTT.

The CDR3 DNA is TGCAGTGCTAGAGTAGAAAACTCCTACGAGCAGTACTTC. Translation: CSARVENSYEQYF. The chain joins TRBV20-1 to TRBJ2-7; unclear D gene. CDR1 and CDR2 from the germline V gene are DFQATT and SNEGSKA (reference sequence). The CDR3 covers 13 residues. V was trimmed by 1 base and J by 0 bases, leaving 7 bases between them.

The rearrangement joins TRBV6-5 to TRBJ2-7, with D perhaps assigned TRBD1 or TRBD2 (6 bases each). Trimming took off 0 bases at V and 4 bases at J, with 13 bases between the two ends. Germline assignment: CDR1 MNHEY and CDR2 SVGAGI. This CDR3 has 15 residues. CDR3 residues: CASSYSMGGAYEQYF. The CDR3 bases are TGTGCCAGCAGTTACTCGATGGGGGGCGCGTACGAGCAGTACTTC.

This clonotype was recorded a few times. The chain combines TRBV20-1 with TRBJ2-1, with 14 bases fitting TRBD2. This CDR3 is built from 18 residues. With V trimmed by 0 bases and J by 0 bases, 4 bases remained unmatched. Germline loops: CDR1 DFQATT, CDR2 SNEGSKA (reference sequence). CDR3 in amino acids: CSARDQGTSGSSYNEQFF. For the CDR3, the DNA is TGCAGTGCTAGAGATCAAGGGACTAGCGGGAGCTCCTACAATGAGCAGTTCTTC.

This clonotype was recorded a few times. V and J are TRBV20-1 and TRBJ2-6, with no clear D. This CDR3 contains 14 residues. Germline CDR1 is DFQATT and CDR2 is SNEGSKA (reference sequence). Trimming removed 0 bases from V and 2 bases from J, with 5 bases in between. This CDR3 is CSARENPGANVLTF. CDR3 sequence (DNA): TGCAGTGCTAGAGAGAACCCTGGGGCCAACGTCCTGACTTTC.

The chain links TRBV7-3 to TRBJ2-2; no clear D gene. CDR3 length equals 16 residues. V was clipped by 6 bases and J by 4 bases, with 18 bases between them. The germline gives CDR1 SGHTA, CDR2 FQGTGA. CDR3 loop: CASRGEATASTGELFF. CDR3 bases: TGTGCCAGCAGGGGCGAGGCGACGGCGTCCACCGGGGAGCTGTTTTTT.

This clonotype occurred a few times. The gene calls are TRBV29-1 and TRBJ2-2; 7 bases are a match to TRBD1. The trim removed 4 bases at V and 4 bases at J, leaving 9 bases unmatched. Germline V gives CDR1 SQVTM, CDR2 ANQGSEA. This CDR3 is 15 amino acids long. CDR3 residues: CSVARDSRVTGELFF. Written as DNA, the CDR3 is TGCAGCGTTGCCCGGGACAGCCGGGTCACCGGGGAGCTGTTTTTT.

This clonotype was found many times. This chain links TRBV12-3 or TRBV12-4 with TRBJ1-1, with D unclear. CDR3 length: 13 amino acids. Between the trimmed V and J ends, which lost 6 bases and 4 bases, there was a span of 12 bases. The CDR3 nucleotides are TGTGCCAGCAGCACAGCGAGACCCACTGAAGCTTTCTTT. The encoded protein is CASSTARPTEAFF.

The chain couples TRBV30 to TRBJ2-5; 9 bases fit TRBD1. The V and J ends lost 4 bases and 9 bases, in that order; junction bases with no gene match: 6. CDR1 is GTSNPN, CDR2 SVGIG, per germline (reference sequence). This CDR3 spans 12 amino acids. Here the CDR3 reads CAWTGQGVAQYF. CDR3 nucleotide sequence: TGTGCCTGGACGGGACAGGGAGTGGCCCAGTACTTC.

The V call is TRBV9, the J call TRBJ1-5; D is unresolved. This CDR3 is built from 17 residues. Per germline, CDR1 SGDLS and CDR2 YYNGEE. V lost 2 bases and J lost 0, with 15 bases in between. The CDR3, as DNA: TGTGCCAGCAGCGTGTTTGACACAGCTTATAGCAATCAGCCCCAGCATTTT. As protein: CASSVFDTAYSNQPQHF.

The rearrangement links TRBV10-3 to TRBJ2-2; D unresolved. CDR1 ENHRY and CDR2 SYGVKD come from the germline V gene. The CDR3 is made up of 15 amino acids. V shed 0 bases and J shed 4 bases, with 9 bases lying between them. In DNA form, the CDR3 reads TGTGCCATCAGTGAGTCGGTTGTATCCACCGGGGAGCTGTTTTTT. Encoded protein: CAISESVVSTGELFF.

This clonotype was detected ten times or more. The V and J genes are TRBV11-2 and TRBJ2-5; D is unresolved. Deletions cut 6 bases from V and 2 bases from J, with 4 bases between. The CDR3 covers 11 residues. Germline values: CDR1 SGHAT, CDR2 FQNNGV. This CDR3 reads CASRRQETQYF. CDR3 DNA: TGTGCCAGCAGGAGGCAAGAGACCCAGTACTTC. Using reference TRBV11-2 and TRBJ2-5 for the parts outside the CDR3, the full variable domain is EAGVAQSPRYKIIEKRQSVAFWCNPISGHATLYWYQQILGQGPKLLIQFQNNGVVDDSQLPKDRFSAERLKGVDSTLKIQPAKLEDSAVYLCASRRQETQYFGPGTRLLVL.

The table lists this clonotype with a few counts. The J gene is TRBJ2-3, the V gene TRBV4-3; D uncertain. The V gene lost 2 bases and the J gene lost 4 bases, with 7 bases spanning the gap. The CDR3 spans 13 residues. CDR1 LGHNA and CDR2 YSLEER come from the germline V gene. CDR3 loop: CASSQQRPDTQYF. The CDR3 coding sequence is TGCGCCAGCAGCCAACAGAGACCAGATACGCAGTATTTT.

This clonotype was counted only a few times. The chain has TRBV27 and TRBJ2-7; a possible D gene is TRBD1 (6 bases). CDR1 and CDR2 (germline): MNHEY, SMNVEV (reference sequence). This CDR3 is built from 14 residues. Trimming cost V 4 bases and J 6 bases, with 16 bases left between them. The CDR3 region is CASSSLTGLGEQYF. In DNA, the CDR3 is TGTGCCAGCAGTTCCTTGACAGGATTAGGCGAGCAGTACTTC.

The V call is TRBV9, the J call TRBJ2-5, with no clear D. Trimming stripped 4 bases from V and 5 bases from J, with 9 bases between. Germline CDR1 and CDR2: SGDLS and YYNGEE. The CDR3 is 12 amino acids. This CDR3 reads CASSRRMETQYF. CDR3 DNA: TGTGCCAGCAGCAGACGGATGGAGACCCAGTACTTC.

This chain connects TRBV4-3 to TRBJ2-1; no clear D. From germline, CDR1 is LGHNA and CDR2 YSLEER. V dropped 0 bases and J dropped 0 bases, with 9 bases sitting between them. This CDR3 has 16 residues. DNA of the CDR3: TGCGCCAGCAGCCAAGATATATGGAGCTCCTACAATGAGCAGTTCTTC. Translation: CASSQDIWSSYNEQFF.

This clonotype was recorded a few times. The V call is TRBV4-3, the J call TRBJ2-7; tentative D call: TRBD1 (5 bases). Trimming removed 0 bases at V and 0 bases at J, with 9 bases between. Germline CDR1 LGHNA, CDR2 YSLEER. CDR3 length equals 15 residues. The CDR3 protein is CASSQDPGHSYEQYF. CDR3 coding DNA: TGCGCCAGCAGCCAAGATCCAGGGCACTCCTACGAGCAGTACTTC.

In this sample, this clonotype turned up many times. V is TRBV20-1 and J is TRBJ1-6; D is unclear. V shed 2 bases and J shed 9 bases, with 11 bases lying between them. Per the germline V gene, CDR1 is DFQATT and CDR2 is SNEGSKA (reference sequence). CDR3 size: 13 residues. In DNA, the CDR3 is TGCAGTGCTAGATCGGTTTCGGGTTCACCCCTCCACTTT. Translating gives CSARSVSGSPLHF.

At least ten counts were recorded for this clonotype. The V call is TRBV3-1, the J call TRBJ1-2; D is unresolved. This CDR3 spans 12 amino acids. V lost 8 bases, J lost 8 bases, and 15 bases lay in between. Germline CDR1 is LGHDT and CDR2 is YNNKEL (reference sequence). This chain's CDR3 is CASYRDRSGYTF. In DNA form, the CDR3 reads TGTGCCAGCTACCGAGATCGTTCGGGCTACACCTTC.

This clonotype came up a few times. The chain employs TRBV4-3 and TRBJ2-5, with 8 bases matching TRBD2. The CDR3 is 15 residues long. Germline V gene lookup returns CDR1 LGHNA and CDR2 YSLEER. With 1 base clipped from V and 6 bases from J, the junction kept 7 bases outside the gene matches. The DNA of the CDR3 is TGCGCCAGCAGCCAAGCTACGGGAGGGCGGCAGACCCAGTACTTC. This codes for CASSQATGGRQTQYF.